A selection of T cell receptor beta chains follows, all from one sample in a study of shared clonotypes between healthy human individuals. The data were produced by immunoSEQ multiplex PCR, yet TCRdb's version contains in-frame clones alone and is incomplete. The sample shows around 990,000 clones, approximately 80% of them seen only once. The material sequenced was memory CD4+ T cells from PBMCs. The receptors derive from a man between 18 and 35 years old in good health. Some clones in this sample may be carry-over from other donors' samples. Each CDR3 is given with its conserved first and last residue. Each record gives: CDR3 protein, CDR3 DNA, V gene, clone size, D gene, J gene. A D gene is named only where the DNA matches it firmly. Expanded clones are given a class, and other clones once, few, many or no size at all.

CDR3: CASSRTATNYEQYF
DNA: TGTGCCAGCAGTCGAACGGCCACCAACTACGAGCAGTACTTC
V: TRBV28
size: NA
D: NA
J: TRBJ2-7

CDR3: CAWSVNNSPLHF
DNA: TGTGCCTGGAGCGTAAATAATTCACCCCTCCACTTT
V: TRBV30
size: NA
D: NA
J: TRBJ1-6

CDR3: CASSFLGLSKNIQYF
DNA: TGTGCCAGCAGCTTCCTCGGTTTGTCCAAAAACATTCAGTACTTC
V: TRBV5-6
size: NA
D: NA
J: TRBJ2-4

CDR3: CAISESVGTEAFF
DNA: TGTGCCATCAGTGAGTCGGTGGGCACTGAAGCTTTCTTT
V: TRBV10-3
size: once
D: NA
J: TRBJ1-1

CDR3: CASSLMPRNYGYTF
DNA: TGTGCCAGCAGCTTGATGCCCCGCAACTATGGCTACACCTTC
V: TRBV5-5
size: NA
D: NA
J: TRBJ1-2

CDR3: CASRMAGGYNEQFF
DNA: TGCGCCAGCAGGATGGCAGGGGGCTACAATGAGCAGTTCTTC
V: TRBV5-1
size: once
D: TRBD1
J: TRBJ2-1

CDR3: CASSPRDGIPGHEQYF
DNA: TGTGCCAGCTCACCACGGGACGGAATACCTGGCCACGAGCAGTACTTC
V: TRBV18
size: NA
D: NA
J: TRBJ2-7

CDR3: CAWSVTGGGGEQFF
DNA: TGTGCCTGGAGTGTAACGGGGGGAGGTGGTGAGCAGTTCTTC
V: TRBV30
size: NA
D: TRBD2
J: TRBJ2-1

CDR3: CASRGEKLFF
DNA: TGTGCCAGCAGGGGTGAAAAACTGTTTTTT
V: TRBV6-1
size: NA
D: NA
J: TRBJ1-4

CDR3: CSAGLATDTQYF
DNA: TGCAGCGCGGGACTGGCCACAGATACGCAGTATTTT
V: TRBV29-1
size: NA
D: NA
J: TRBJ2-3

CDR3: CAWSAGGTSTEAFF
DNA: TGTGCCTGGAGTGCTGGCGGGACCTCCACTGAAGCTTTCTTT
V: TRBV30
size: few
D: NA
J: TRBJ1-1

CDR3: CASSLPGTGKTGELFF
DNA: TGCGCCAGCAGCTTGCCCGGGACAGGGAAGACCGGGGAGCTGTTTTTT
V: TRBV5-1
size: NA
D: TRBD1
J: TRBJ2-2

CDR3: CASSELSSGSNEQFF
DNA: TGTGCCAGCAGTGAACTCTCTAGCGGGAGCAATGAGCAGTTCTTC
V: TRBV6-1
size: NA
D: TRBD2
J: TRBJ2-1

CDR3: CASRGQGRQPQHF
DNA: TGTGCCAGCCGAGGACAGGGGCGGCAGCCCCAGCATTTT
V: TRBV19
size: NA
D: TRBD1
J: TRBJ1-5

CDR3: CASSHLDRGAGELFF
DNA: TGTGCCAGCAGCCACTTGGACAGGGGAGCCGGGGAGCTGTTTTTT
V: TRBV7-8
size: NA
D: TRBD1
J: TRBJ2-2

CDR3: CASSQDHDNEQFF
DNA: TGTGCCAGCTCCCAGGACCATGACAATGAGCAGTTCTTC
V: TRBV2
size: NA
D: NA
J: TRBJ2-1

CDR3: CASSESGRETTYERYF
DNA: TGCGCCAGCAGTGAGTCAGGCAGAGAAACAACCTACGAGCGGTACTTC
V: TRBV10-2
size: NA
D: NA
J: TRBJ2-7

CDR3: CAPGDHEAFF
DNA: TGCGCCCCCGGGGACCATGAAGCTTTCTTT
V: TRBV10-1
size: NA
D: NA
J: TRBJ1-1

CDR3: CASSFTTSGRAGANVLTF
DNA: TGCGCCAGCAGCTTTACGACTAGCGGGAGGGCTGGGGCCAACGTCCTGACTTTC
V: TRBV5-1
size: NA
D: TRBD2
J: TRBJ2-6

CDR3: CASSPGTGPWNTEAFF
DNA: TGTGCCAGCAGCCCCGGGACAGGCCCCTGGAACACTGAAGCTTTCTTT
V: TRBV7-9
size: NA
D: TRBD1
J: TRBJ1-1

CDR3: CASSHGTAGNTIYF
DNA: TGCGCCAGCAGCCACGGGACAGCTGGAAACACCATATATTTT
V: TRBV5-1
size: NA
D: TRBD1
J: TRBJ1-3

CDR3: CASSQGQGELAYEQYF
DNA: TGTGCCAGCTCACAGGGACAGGGGGAATTGGCCTACGAGCAGTACTTC
V: TRBV18
size: NA
D: TRBD1
J: TRBJ2-7

CDR3: CASSEAGLAYEQYF
DNA: TGTGCCAGCAGTGAAGCCGGCTTGGCCTACGAGCAGTACTTC
V: TRBV6-1
size: NA
D: NA
J: TRBJ2-7

CDR3: CASSYQRQKQETQYF
DNA: TGTGCCAGCAGCTACCAGAGACAGAAACAAGAGACCCAGTACTTC
V: TRBV6-1
size: NA
D: NA
J: TRBJ2-5

CDR3: CASSPLYSANSTDTQYF
DNA: TGTGCCAGCTCACCGTTGTATAGCGCTAACAGCACAGATACGCAGTATTTT
V: TRBV18
size: NA
D: NA
J: TRBJ2-3

CDR3: CASSFWDRGNEQFF
DNA: TGTGCCAGCAGCTTTTGGGACAGGGGCAATGAGCAGTTCTTC
V: TRBV5-6
size: NA
D: TRBD1
J: TRBJ2-1

CDR3: CASSPTEGLWTDTQYF
DNA: TGTGCCAGCAGCCCAACTGAGGGGCTATGGACAGATACGCAGTATTTT
V: TRBV7-8
size: NA
D: NA
J: TRBJ2-3

CDR3: CASRDFLGVTEAFF
DNA: TGTGCCAGCAGGGATTTCTTGGGTGTCACTGAAGCTTTCTTT
V: TRBV7-9
size: NA
D: NA
J: TRBJ1-1